The clone carrying this T cell receptor beta chain was counted only a few times. The record originates from a study of blood T cell repertoires in COVID-19. Sequencing used immunoSEQ multiplex PCR; TCRdb keeps in-frame clones, though not all of them. The sample includes approximately 220,000 clones, approximately 87% of them seen just once. This sequence was found in a woman aged 45 to 65 with acute or convalescent COVID-19. The specimen sequenced was peripheral blood.

The CDR3 reads CASSQDEGFETQYF. The CDR3 DNA is TGCGCCAGCAGCCAAGATGAGGGTTTCGAGACCCAGTACTTC. This chain uses TRBV4-1 with TRBJ2-5; perhaps TRBD2 as D (5 bases). In germline, CDR1 is MGHRA, CDR2 YSYEKL. CDR3 size: 14 residues. V was pared by 0 bases and J by 5 bases, with 10 bases between.